Shown below are 23 T cell receptor beta chains from a single sample sequenced in a study of T cell changes during pregnancy in multiple sclerosis. Data came from immunoSEQ multiplex PCR; TCRdb stores just in-frame clones and leaves some out. Seen here are roughly 49,000 clones, around 91% observed once, and the top ten hold 0.37%. Sequencing was performed on CD4+ T cells from peripheral blood mononuclear cells, taken in the second trimester of pregnancy. Every receptor here comes from a female donor in good health, enrolled as a control in a pregnancy study.

The chain uses TRBV12-5 and TRBJ1-1; possibly TRBD1 for D (6 bases). The CDR3 runs to 17 residues. The germline V and J ends were trimmed by 6 bases and 1 base, with 21 bases remaining between them. Germline CDR1 LGHNT, CDR2 FRNRAP. The CDR3 DNA reads TGTGCTAGTGGCAACTTCCGCGACAGGAATTCGAACACTGAAGCTTTCTTT. It yields the protein CASGNFRDRNSNTEAFF.

The CDR3 is CASSLVAGNFYEQYF. The CDR3 nucleotides read TGCGCCAGCAGCTTGGTGGCCGGGAACTTCTACGAGCAGTACTTC. This rearrangement joins TRBV5-1 to TRBJ2-7, with D possibly matching TRBD2 (5 bases). The CDR3 covers 15 residues. The germline CDR1 and CDR2 sequences are SGHRS and YFSETQ. The V end was cut by 0 bases, the J end by 3 bases, with 13 bases between.

The chain couples TRBV6-6 to TRBJ2-1; D perhaps matches TRBD1 (7 bases). Trimming left V 7 bases short and J 6 bases short, with 19 bases between. This CDR3 is 15 amino acids long. Germline lookup yields CDR1 MNHNY and CDR2 SVGAGI (reference sequence). The chain's CDR3 is CASKYTGDFGNEQFF. In DNA, the CDR3 is TGTGCCAGCAAATACACAGGGGACTTTGGCAATGAGCAGTTCTTC.

The V call is TRBV9, the J call TRBJ1-4, with 9 bases matching TRBD1. This CDR3 comprises 15 residues. The V and J ends lost 6 bases and 7 bases, in that order; junction bases with no gene match: 10. Germline CDR1 is SGDLS and CDR2 is YYNGEE. The CDR3 loop reads CASNTGTGRAEKLFF. The CDR3 coding sequence is TGTGCCAGCAATACGGGGACAGGGAGGGCTGAAAAACTGTTTTTT.

The chain combines TRBV25-1 with TRBJ1-1, with D unresolved. The germline V and J ends were trimmed by 4 bases and 3 bases, with 9 bases remaining between them. Germline V gene sequence: CDR1 MGHDK, CDR2 SYGVNS. The CDR3 loop spans 13 amino acids. The chain's CDR3 is CASSVEGYTEAFF. The CDR3 nucleotides are TGTGCCAGCAGTGTAGAGGGTTACACTGAAGCTTTCTTT.

The chain couples TRBV7-7 to TRBJ2-7, with a tentative D call TRBD1 (5 bases). In germline, CDR1 is SSHAT, CDR2 FNYEAQ (reference sequence). The CDR3 totals 15 residues. Trimming cost V 1 base and J 0 bases, with 10 bases left between them. CDR3 sequence reads: CASSLGWGSSYEQYF. The CDR3, as DNA: TGTGCCAGCAGCTTAGGGTGGGGCAGCTCCTACGAGCAGTACTTC.

The rearrangement uses TRBV5-4 and TRBJ1-1, with D unresolved. This CDR3 region has 14 residues. CDR1 is SGHNT, CDR2 YYREEE, per germline (reference sequence). Deletions cut 3 bases from V and 1 base from J, with 10 bases between. The CDR3 loop reads CASSWRVGNTEAFF. The CDR3 coding sequence is TGTGCCAGCAGCTGGAGGGTGGGGAACACTGAAGCTTTCTTT.

The genes are TRBV6-6 and TRBJ1-1, with D tentatively TRBD1 (6 bases). The CDR3 runs to 14 residues. V was cut by 2 bases and J by 4 bases, with 11 bases left in between. CDR1 and CDR2 from the germline V gene are MNHNY and SVGAGI (reference sequence). The CDR3 bases are TGTGCCAGCAGTTACACAGGGAAGGTCACTGAAGCTTTCTTT. Its protein is CASSYTGKVTEAFF.

In DNA form, the CDR3 reads TGTGCCAGCAGCCCCCGAGGCTTAGCGGGGGGCTACGAGCAGTACTTC. Translated: CASSPRGLAGGYEQYF. This chain links TRBV7-3 with TRBJ2-7; 10 positions agree with TRBD2. This CDR3 has 16 residues. Germline values: CDR1 SGHTA, CDR2 FQGTGA. With V trimmed by 5 bases and J by 3 bases, 10 bases remained unmatched. Full variable domain (outside the CDR3, taken from reference TRBV7-3 and TRBJ2-7): GAGVSQTPSNKVTEKGKYVELRCDPISGHTALYWYRQSLGQGPEFLIYFQGTGAADDSGLPNDRFFAVRPEGSVSTLKIQRTERGDSAVYLCASSPRGLAGGYEQYFGPGTRLTVT.

The V call is TRBV5-1, the J call TRBJ2-2, with 13 bases lining up with TRBD2. V shed 7 bases, J shed 1 base, and the junction held 1 base outside the gene matches. The CDR3 spans 15 residues. The germline CDR1 and CDR2 sequences are SGHRS and YFSETQ. In DNA form, the CDR3 reads TGCGCCAGCCGGACTAGCGGGGGGAACACCGGGGAGCTGTTTTTT. Protein product: CASRTSGGNTGELFF. The full variable domain, completed using reference TRBV5-1 and TRBJ2-2, is KAGVTQTPRYLIKTRGQQVTLSCSPISGHRSVSWYQQTPGQGLQFLFEYFSETQRNKGNFPGRFSGRQFSNSRSEMNVSTLELGDSALYLCASRTSGGNTGELFFGEGSRLTVL.

The chain joins TRBV6-5 to TRBJ1-1, with D perhaps matching TRBD1 (6 bases). The germline gives CDR1 MNHEY, CDR2 SVGAGI. The CDR3 has 14 residues. Between the trimmed V and J ends, which lost 2 bases and 5 bases, there was a span of 12 bases. The CDR3 DNA is TGTGCCAGCAGTTACCGAGGACAGAGGACTGAAGCTTTCTTT. Its translation is CASSYRGQRTEAFF.

The J gene is TRBJ1-5, the V gene TRBV2, with a tentative D call TRBD1 (6 bases). Germline CDR1 SNHLY, CDR2 FYNNEI. Trimming cost V 5 bases and J 5 bases, with 13 bases left between them. The CDR3 is 14 amino acids. The CDR3 region has the DNA TGTGCCAGCAGTCCACAGGGTCGGGATCAGCCCCAGCATTTT. Translating it yields CASSPQGRDQPQHF.

This chain connects TRBV10-2 to TRBJ2-3; TRBD2 matches 9 bases. The ends lost 0 bases at V and 0 bases at J; junction bases unmatched: 4. This CDR3 is 17 amino acids long. Per germline, CDR1 WSHSY and CDR2 SAAADI. In DNA, the CDR3 is TGCGCCAGCAGTGAGTCGCGACTAGCGGCTAGCACAGATACGCAGTATTTT. Its protein is CASSESRLAASTDTQYF.

The rearrangement links TRBV19 to TRBJ2-1, with 7 bases identical to TRBD2. The germline CDR1 and CDR2 sequences are LNHDA and SQIVND (reference sequence). The CDR3 length is 17 residues. After removal of 0 bases from V and 2 bases from J, the junction contained 7 bases not matched to a gene. The DNA for the CDR3 is TGTGCCAGTAGTATAGATCATTTGGGGGGGGCCTACAATGAGCAGTTCTTC. Residues: CASSIDHLGGAYNEQFF.

The genes are TRBV19 and TRBJ2-5; D is perhaps TRBD2 (6 bases). Germline V gives CDR1 LNHDA, CDR2 SQIVND (reference sequence). The CDR3 has 13 amino acids. V gave up 5 bases and J gave up 2 bases, with 9 bases separating them. DNA for the CDR3: TGTGCCAGTAGTCTGACTAGGCAAGAGACCCAGTACTTC. Protein product: CASSLTRQETQYF. Full variable domain (missing parts from reference TRBV19 and TRBJ2-5): DGGITQSPKYLFRKEGQNVTLSCEQNLNHDAMYWYRQDPGQGLRLIYYSQIVNDFQKGDIAEGYSVSREKKESFPLTVTSAQKNPTAFYLCASSLTRQETQYFGPGTRLLVL.

The chain combines TRBV7-2 with TRBJ2-7, with TRBD1 matching over 10 bases. The CDR3 totals 14 residues. V was pared by 4 bases and J by 5 bases, with 5 bases of the junction left unmatched. Germline V gene data show CDR1 as SGHTA and CDR2 as FQGNSA. CDR3 sequence reads: CASSSGTGEHEQYF. CDR3 nucleotide sequence: TGTGCCAGCAGCTCTGGGACAGGGGAACACGAGCAGTACTTC.

V usage is TRBV4-3 and J usage is TRBJ1-2; 9 bases fit TRBD1. The germline V gene has CDR1 LGHNA and CDR2 YSLEER. After removal of 0 bases from V and 7 bases from J, the junction contained 15 bases not matched to a gene. CDR3 size: 18 residues. CDR3: CASSQDSRGTGYRGGYTF. The DNA for the CDR3 is TGCGCCAGCAGCCAAGATAGTCGGGGGACAGGGTATAGGGGTGGCTACACCTTC.

This clone has only one observation. This chain joins TRBV7-2 and TRBJ1-6, with 8 bases matching TRBD1. The CDR3 sequence is 13 residues long. Trimming cost V 8 bases and J 7 bases; bases outside gene matches: 4. Germline V gene lookup returns CDR1 SGHTA and CDR2 FQGNSA. The CDR3 nucleotides read TGTGCCAGCGGGGGACAGGAGAATTCACCCCTCCACTTT. It translates to CASGGQENSPLHF.

V and J are TRBV4-2 and TRBJ1-4, with 7 positions matching TRBD1. CDR3 size: 14 residues. V was pared by 5 bases and J by 7 bases, with 7 bases of the junction left unmatched. CDR1 and CDR2 from the germline V gene are LGHNA and YNFKEQ. As DNA, the CDR3 is TGTGCCAGCAGCTCGGACAGGAAAGGTGAAAAACTGTTTTTT. It specifies CASSSDRKGEKLFF.

The rearrangement joins TRBV19 to TRBJ1-2, with 7 bases lining up with TRBD1. In germline, CDR1 is LNHDA, CDR2 SQIVND (reference sequence). This CDR3 is 13 amino acids long. Trimming took 6 bases from V and 4 from J; bases not matched to a gene: 5. The DNA for the CDR3 is TGTGCCAGTAGGCGACAGGGCACCTATGGCTACACCTTC. The encoded protein is CASRRQGTYGYTF.

V usage is TRBV5-4 and J usage is TRBJ2-3; 8 bases are a match to TRBD1. The length of the CDR3 is 16 residues. The trim removed 4 bases at V and 0 bases at J, leaving 7 bases unmatched. CDR1 is SGHNT and CDR2 is YYREEE in the germline V gene (reference sequence). For the CDR3, the DNA is TGTGCCAGCAGCCCAGGGGGCTACACTAGCACAGATACGCAGTATTTT. It specifies CASSPGGYTSTDTQYF.

The V gene is TRBV5-8, the J gene TRBJ1-4; 7 nucleotides agree with TRBD1. This CDR3 spans 14 amino acids. V dropped 4 bases and J dropped 2; count of bases not matched to a gene: 2. Per germline, CDR1 SGHTS and CDR2 YDEGEE. CDR3 sequence reads: CASSNRGTNEKLFF. The CDR3 DNA reads as TGTGCCAGCAGCAACAGGGGCACTAATGAAAAACTGTTTTTT.

The rearrangement links TRBV11-3 to TRBJ2-3, with 8 bases lining up with TRBD1. Trimming took 5 bases from V and 0 from J; bases not matched to a gene: 4. The CDR3 is made up of 15 amino acids. Germline V gives CDR1 SGHNT, CDR2 YENEEA. CDR3 DNA: TGTGCCAGCAGCCCAGGGGGCGGAAGCACAGATACGCAGTATTTT. This encodes CASSPGGGSTDTQYF.